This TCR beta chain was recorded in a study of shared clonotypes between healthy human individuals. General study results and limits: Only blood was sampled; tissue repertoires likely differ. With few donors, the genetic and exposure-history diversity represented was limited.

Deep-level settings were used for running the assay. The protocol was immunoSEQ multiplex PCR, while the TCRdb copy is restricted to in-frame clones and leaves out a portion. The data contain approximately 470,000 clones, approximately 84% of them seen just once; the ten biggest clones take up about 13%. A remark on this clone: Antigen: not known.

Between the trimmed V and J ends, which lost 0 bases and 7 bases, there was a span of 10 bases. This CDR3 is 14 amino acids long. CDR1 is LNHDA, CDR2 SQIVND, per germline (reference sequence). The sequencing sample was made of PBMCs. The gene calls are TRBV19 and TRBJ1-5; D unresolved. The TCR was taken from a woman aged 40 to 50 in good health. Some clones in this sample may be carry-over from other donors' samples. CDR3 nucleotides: TGTGCCAGTAGTATAGATGGCTGGGAACAGCCCCAGCATTTT. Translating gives CASSIDGWEQPQHF.